Each of the 7 T cell receptor beta chains below was sequenced from the same sample in a study of spatial heterogeneity in lung cancer. TCRdb reanalysed the 5' RACE reads using MiXCR and keeps one entry per CDR3 protein. The data contain approximately 27,000 distinct CDR3 sequences, around 6% of them singletons. Time point described: blood at routine non-recurrence follow-up after resection. The study sequenced unsorted whole RNA from tumor, nontumor lung or frozen PBMC. The input for sequencing was PBMCs, taken at follow-up. These receptors originate from a male donor with early-stage non-small cell lung cancer.

This sequence joins TRBV7-6 and TRBJ1-1, with D maybe TRBD1 (6 bases). The CDR3 totals 16 residues. CDR1 is SGHVS, CDR2 FNYEAQ, per germline. Trimming pared 4 bases from V and 0 bases from J, leaving 15 bases between. CDR3 amino acids: CASSSGTPVLNTEAFF. The CDR3 bases are TGTGCCAGCAGCTCCGGGACACCTGTTCTGAACACTGAAGCTTTCTTT.

This clonotype appeared a few times. DNA of the CDR3: TGTGCCAGCGTAAAGGCGGGTTGGGATACGCAGTATTTT. This gives the protein CASVKAGWDTQYF. V gene TRBV7-2 combines with J gene TRBJ2-3; tentatively, D is TRBD2 (5 bases). The CDR3 runs 13 residues. The germline CDR1 and CDR2 sequences are SGHTA and FQGNSA. Trimming left V 8 bases short and J 6 bases short, with 15 bases between.

This clonotype has a count of ten or more. The chain couples TRBV6-2 or TRBV6-3 to TRBJ2-3; TRBD2 might be the D (5 bases). V gave up 8 bases and J gave up 3 bases, with 9 bases separating them. The CDR3 is 12 residues long. The germline CDR1 and CDR2 sequences are MNHEY and SVGEGT. The CDR3 sequence is CASEGPTDTQYF. In DNA form, the CDR3 reads TGTGCCAGCGAGGGTCCGACAGATACGCAGTATTTT.

J is TRBJ2-2 and V is TRBV20-1; D perhaps matches TRBD2 (5 bases). Germline CDR1 is DFQATT and CDR2 is SNEGSKA (reference sequence). CDR3 length: 17 amino acids. The ends were cut back, 2 bases at V and 2 bases at J, with 18 bases in the middle. The CDR3 DNA is TGCAGTGCTAGACGTTGGCTAGCCTCAATCAACACCGGGGAGCTGTTTTTT. It is translated as CSARRWLASINTGELFF.

This clonotype was seen repeatedly, ten times or more. This rearrangement joins TRBV30 to TRBJ2-2, with a weak D call TRBD1 (6 bases). CDR3 length: 14 residues. The germline V gene encodes CDR1 GTSNPN and CDR2 SVGIG (reference sequence). Trimming removed 7 bases at V and 4 bases at J, with 16 bases between. Written as DNA, the CDR3 is TGTGCCTCTAAGGGCACAGGGAGCACCGGGGAGCTGTTTTTT. Translating gives CASKGTGSTGELFF.

The sample holds a few counts of this clonotype. The chain employs TRBV6-2 or TRBV6-3 and TRBJ1-2; 7 bases are a match to TRBD1. The length of the CDR3 is 17 residues. The germline CDR1 and CDR2 sequences are MNHEY and SVGEGT. The ends lost 1 base at V and 3 bases at J; junction bases unmatched: 11. DNA of the CDR3: TGTGCCAGCAGTTACTGGGAGGAAAGACAGGGAGACTATGGCTACACCTTC. Protein product: CASSYWEERQGDYGYTF.

This chain connects TRBV18 to TRBJ2-5; 7 nucleotides agree with TRBD1. The CDR3 totals 16 residues. V was pared by 0 bases and J by 2 bases, with 6 bases of the junction left unmatched. Germline V gene sequence: CDR1 KGHSH, CDR2 LQKENI. As DNA, the CDR3 is TGTGCCAGCTCACCACCGCCGGGACAGCTACAAGAGACCCAGTACTTC. Amino acid sequence: CASSPPPGQLQETQYF.